This T cell receptor beta chain was sequenced for a study of OX40 agonist ivuxolimab in advanced cancers. Overall study context: Patients with prior anti-PD-1, anti-PD-L1 or anti-CTLA-4 therapy were eligible; approximately 37% had some. Three patients responded partially, comprising one with hepatocellular carcinoma and two with cutaneous melanoma. Study findings and constraints: Blood T cells, both CD4+ and CD8+, expanded clonally by week 6 at 0.1 to 3.0 mg/kg.

Germline V gene data show CDR1 as SGHAT and CDR2 as FQNNGV. The CDR3 is made up of 16 amino acids. V dropped 6 bases and J dropped 2 bases, with 19 bases sitting between them. Comments on this clone: The target antigen is unknown.

The repertoire was sequenced with immunoSEQ multiplex PCR; TCRdb's copy has only in-frame clones and lacks some. The table shows some 130,000 clones, with approximately 90% occurring only once. The sample here was CD4+ or CD8+ T cells sorted from blood, taken in a trial of the OX40 agonist ivuxolimab. The TCR comes from an adult with an advanced solid tumor such as melanoma, head and neck, liver or kidney cancer. V gene TRBV11-2 combines with J gene TRBJ1-1; tentative D call: TRBD1 (6 bases). CDR3 DNA sequence: TGTGCCAGCAGTCCTCGGGGGGCCGCGTACAACACTGAAGCTTTCTTT. Translation: CASSPRGAAYNTEAFF.